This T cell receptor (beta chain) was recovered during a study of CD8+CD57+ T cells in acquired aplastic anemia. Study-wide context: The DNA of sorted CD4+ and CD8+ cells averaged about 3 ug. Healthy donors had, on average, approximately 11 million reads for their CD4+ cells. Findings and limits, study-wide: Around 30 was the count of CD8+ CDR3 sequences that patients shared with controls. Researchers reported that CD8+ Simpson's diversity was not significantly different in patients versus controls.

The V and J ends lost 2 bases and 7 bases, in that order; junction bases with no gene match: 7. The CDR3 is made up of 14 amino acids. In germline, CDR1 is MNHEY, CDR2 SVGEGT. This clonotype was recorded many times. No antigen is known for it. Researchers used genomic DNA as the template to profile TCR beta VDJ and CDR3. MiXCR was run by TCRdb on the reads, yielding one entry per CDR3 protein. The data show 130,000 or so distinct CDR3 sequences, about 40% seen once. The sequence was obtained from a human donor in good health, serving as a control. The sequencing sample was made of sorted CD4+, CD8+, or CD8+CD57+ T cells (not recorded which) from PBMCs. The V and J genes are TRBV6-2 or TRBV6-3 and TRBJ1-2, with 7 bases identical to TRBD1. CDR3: CASSYGGQLRGYTF. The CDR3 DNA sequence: TGTGCCAGCAGTTACGGGGGACAGCTCCGTGGCTACACCTTC.